The rows below give T cell receptor beta chains drawn from one sample of a study of metastatic and nonmetastatic thyroid tumors. TCRdb called clones again from the PCR reads with MiXCR. This sample carries approximately 40,000 clones, around 21% of them seen once, and the ten largest clones take around a sixth. Sequencing was performed on blood. The receptors derive from a female donor with papillary thyroid cancer or a benign thyroid nodule (not recorded which). Some clones in this sample may be carry-over from other donors' samples. Each CDR3 is given with its conserved first and last residue. The order of the fields is V gene, clone size, J gene, D gene, CDR3 protein, CDR3 DNA. The D gene is left open where the match is weak. The size entry is marked missing in some rows and otherwise reads once, few, many or a size class.

v_call: TRBV7-9; clone_size: few; j_call: TRBJ2-2; d_call: -; cdr3_aa: CASSSKQGNTGELFF; cdr3_nt: TGTGCCAGCAGCTCAAAACAGGGCAACACCGGGGAGCTGTTTTTT
v_call: TRBV19; clone_size: few; j_call: TRBJ1-1; d_call: -; cdr3_aa: CASSIVRVSAEAFF; cdr3_nt: TGTGCCAGTAGTATAGTTCGGGTGAGCGCTGAAGCTTTCTTT
v_call: TRBV19; clone_size: -; j_call: TRBJ1-1; d_call: -; cdr3_aa: CASSFEDGNTEAFF; cdr3_nt: TGTGCCAGTAGTTTTGAGGACGGGAACACCGAAGCTTTCTTT
v_call: TRBV4-2; clone_size: -; j_call: TRBJ2-2; d_call: -; cdr3_aa: CASSPAWGAPNTGELFF; cdr3_nt: TGTGCCAGCAGCCCCGCTTGGGGGGCCCCGAACACCGGGGAGCTGTTTTTT
v_call: TRBV7-9; clone_size: once; j_call: TRBJ2-1; d_call: -; cdr3_aa: CASSFPLNYNEQFF; cdr3_nt: TGTGCCAGCAGCTTTCCGCTGAACTACAATGAGCAGTTCTTC
v_call: TRBV18; clone_size: many; j_call: TRBJ1-1; d_call: -; cdr3_aa: CASSDIDRNTEAFF; cdr3_nt: TGTGCCAGCTCAGACATCGACAGGAACACTGAAGCTTTCTTT
v_call: TRBV7-3; clone_size: -; j_call: TRBJ2-2; d_call: TRBD1; cdr3_aa: CASSATGQGFRTGELFF; cdr3_nt: TGTGCCAGCAGCGCTACGGGACAGGGGTTTAGGACCGGGGAGCTGTTTTTT
v_call: TRBV24-1; clone_size: few; j_call: TRBJ1-5; d_call: TRBD1; cdr3_aa: CATSPGQGFLSKPQHF; cdr3_nt: TGTGCCACCAGTCCCGGACAGGGGTTTTTAAGTAAGCCCCAGCATTTT
v_call: TRBV7-8; clone_size: many; j_call: TRBJ2-5; d_call: TRBD1; cdr3_aa: CASSDRDRGIETQYF; cdr3_nt: TGTGCCAGCAGCGACCGGGACAGGGGAATAGAGACCCAGTACTTC
v_call: TRBV2; clone_size: many; j_call: TRBJ1-3; d_call: -; cdr3_aa: CASSEQGRTGNTIYF; cdr3_nt: TGTGCCAGCAGTGAACAGGGCAGGACTGGAAACACCATATATTTT
v_call: TRBV6-1; clone_size: many; j_call: TRBJ2-5; d_call: -; cdr3_aa: CASRVLVEETQYF; cdr3_nt: TGTGCCAGCAGGGTCTTAGTTGAGGAGACCCAGTACTTC
v_call: TRBV24-1; clone_size: many; j_call: TRBJ2-5; d_call: TRBD2; cdr3_aa: CATSDFTTSGGAATQYF; cdr3_nt: TGTGCCACCAGTGATTTCACGACTAGCGGGGGGGCGGCGACCCAGTACTTC
v_call: TRBV5-5; clone_size: many; j_call: TRBJ2-2; d_call: -; cdr3_aa: CASSFWEVTGELFF; cdr3_nt: TGTGCCAGCAGCTTTTGGGAGGTCACCGGGGAGCTGTTTTTT
v_call: TRBV7-3; clone_size: -; j_call: TRBJ2-3; d_call: -; cdr3_aa: CASRGGTTNSDTQYF; cdr3_nt: TGTGCCAGCAGAGGGGGGACGACGAACTCAGATACGCAGTATTTT
v_call: TRBV30; clone_size: -; j_call: TRBJ2-1; d_call: -; cdr3_aa: CAWIRGHLSYNEQFF; cdr3_nt: TGTGCCTGGATTCGGGGACATCTCTCCTACAATGAGCAGTTCTTC
v_call: TRBV27; clone_size: -; j_call: TRBJ1-2; d_call: -; cdr3_aa: CASSFTVNTLGYTF; cdr3_nt: TGTGCCAGCAGTTTCACGGTCAACACCCTTGGCTACACCTTC
v_call: TRBV5-4; clone_size: many; j_call: TRBJ2-1; d_call: -; cdr3_aa: CASSTARQASYNEQFF; cdr3_nt: TGTGCCAGCAGCACCGCCCGACAGGCATCCTACAATGAGCAGTTCTTC
v_call: TRBV7-9; clone_size: many; j_call: TRBJ1-5; d_call: -; cdr3_aa: CASSQFQPQHF; cdr3_nt: TGTGCCAGCAGCCAATTCCAGCCCCAGCATTTT
v_call: TRBV2; clone_size: many; j_call: TRBJ1-3; d_call: -; cdr3_aa: CASSVGTSSGNTIYF; cdr3_nt: TGTGCCAGCAGTGTTGGCACAAGCTCTGGAAACACCATATATTTT